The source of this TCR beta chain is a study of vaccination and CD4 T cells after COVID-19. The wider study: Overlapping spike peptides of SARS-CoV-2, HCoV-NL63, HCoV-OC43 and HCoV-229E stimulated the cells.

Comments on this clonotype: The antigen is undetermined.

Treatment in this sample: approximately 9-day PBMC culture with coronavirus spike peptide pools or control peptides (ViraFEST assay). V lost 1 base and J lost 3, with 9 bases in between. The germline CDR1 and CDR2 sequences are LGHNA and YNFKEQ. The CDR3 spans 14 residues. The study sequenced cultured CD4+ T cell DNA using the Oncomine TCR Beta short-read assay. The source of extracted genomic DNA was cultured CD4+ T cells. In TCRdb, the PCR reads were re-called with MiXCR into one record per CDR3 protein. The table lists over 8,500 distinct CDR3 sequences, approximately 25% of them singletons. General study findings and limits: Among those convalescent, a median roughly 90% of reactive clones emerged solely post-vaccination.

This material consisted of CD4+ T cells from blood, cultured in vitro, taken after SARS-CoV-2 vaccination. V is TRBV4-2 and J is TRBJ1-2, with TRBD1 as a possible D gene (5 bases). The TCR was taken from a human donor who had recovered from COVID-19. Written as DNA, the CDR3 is TGTGCCAGCAGCCAAGTTGACAGCGACTATGGCTACACCTTC. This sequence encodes CASSQVDSDYGYTF.